This T cell receptor beta chain came from a study of OX40 agonist ivuxolimab in advanced cancers. Notes on this clone: Its antigen is unidentified.

Regarding the study as a whole: Expanded clones were, on average, more numerous among CD8+ T cells than CD4+.

Assay used: immunoSEQ multiplex PCR; TCRdb lists only in-frame clones, some missing. This sample yields roughly 43,000 clones, of which around 91% are seen a single time; roughly 12% belongs to the top ten. The V and J ends lost 0 bases and 4 bases respectively, with 19 bases between them. The CDR3 sequence is 17 residues long. Germline CDR1 SNHLY, CDR2 FYNNEI. The origin of this receptor is an adult with an advanced solid tumor such as melanoma, head and neck, liver or kidney cancer. V is TRBV2 and J is TRBJ2-7, with D perhaps TRBD1 (6 bases). This specimen consisted of CD4+ or CD8+ T cells sorted from blood, obtained in a trial of the OX40 agonist ivuxolimab. For the CDR3, the DNA is TGTGCCAGCAGTGAAGCCGACTCAGGGTTGGGGGCTTACGAGCAGTACTTC. Amino acid sequence: CASSEADSGLGAYEQYF.